This T cell receptor (beta chain) was captured by sequencing in a study of cytomegalovirus exposure and HLA in healthy donors (dated by TCRdb to the late 2010s). Regarding the research as a whole: In an earlier analysis of some 550 of the donors, roughly 300 Gb of sequence data and 90 million to 120 million unique TCR beta sequences from 180 million or so T cells were reported. The study profiled the T cell repertoires of more than 500 subjects by immunosequencing and related them to cytomegalovirus serostatus. To decide whether each TCR beta V gene segment behaved as functional or pseudogenic, an earlier analysis of over 500 of the donors relied on high-throughput TCR beta sequencing. The number of donors typed differed by locus, with 629-630 for A, B, C, DRB1 and DQB1, around 520 for DQA1, approximately 580 for DPA1, and some 450 for DPB1. Roughly five DR-DQ haplotypes were handled as single units for association and clustering because linkage in the cohort was strong. Every repertoire in the discovery cohort had been generated on one and the same sequencing platform. In a later analysis, previously published TCR beta repertoires from 670 or so donors were re-analyzed and high-resolution HLA genotyping was added so that TCR occurrence patterns could be studied. Alongside the repertoire data, information on donor age, sex, ethnicity and CMV serostatus was compiled. The later analysis used no new phenotypic data to find candidate immune exposures, relying instead on TCR beta sequences and their occurrence across donors. Class I and class II HLA loci were covered by the typing at four-digit resolution. The study was designed to test whether signatures of past pathogen exposure could be identified by cataloging public T cell receptors. A later genetic analysis took genome-wide SNP genotypes for about 55% of the roughly 670 donors and used that subset as a discovery cohort. A separate validation cohort of over a hundred different subjects was used in addition to the roughly 720-subject first cohort. High-throughput TCR immunosequencing, statistical association of individual TCRs with disease status, and machine learning were combined to predict cytomegalovirus infection status. Around 300 gigabases of sequencing data and tens of millions of unique TCR sequences were included in an early release covering about 600 HLA-typed donors. Among about 390 genotyped donors of the cohort, an average of approximately 240,000 unique TCR beta nucleotide sequences were sequenced per donor, roughly 20% of them non-productive. The genetic ancestry cluster associated with self-reported Caucasian donors included about 84% of the roughly 400 genotyped donors. Broad study findings and their caveats: In this cohort, only TCR beta chains were sequenced, and detectable features were limited by the absence of alpha or paired-chain data. Immune exposure information for the cohort was limited to CMV serostatus. A cluster of highly shared sequence variants was judged likely to be a technical artifact of the sequencing pipeline. Specific HLA alleles were associated with 15,000 to 20,000 TCR beta sequences at a false discovery rate of 0.05 in a later analysis. In a later genetic analysis, fewer N-insertions in productive TCRs were reported among donors in an Asian-associated ancestry cluster than the roughly 700-donor mean. Correlated functional status among segregating V segments might be attributable to linkage disequilibrium, but an unknown experimental factor could not be ruled out. HLA typing was unavailable for some donors at each locus, so association tests used only the typed subset. Sequencing depth was assumed to be roughly uniform across donors in the presence/absence analyses, though that assumption may not hold. In a later genetic analysis, a missense DCLRE1C variant was associated with V-gene and J-gene trimming of TCR beta chains, and the association was replicated in an independent cohort. In vitro tests confirmed that a few of the cytomegalovirus-associated TCR beta chains recognize cytomegalovirus antigens. According to a later analysis, parvovirus B19, influenza, CMV and Epstein-Barr virus appeared linked to several top co-occurrence clusters. A later analysis found that most CMV-associated TCR beta chains appeared HLA-restricted, with HLA associations seemingly driven largely by CMV exposure. Because counts were too low, 15 to 20 rarely observed V segments, including chromosome 9 orphons, were excluded from the earlier analysis of fewer than 650 of the donors. Compared with equally common non-associated chains, HLA-associated TCR beta chains in a later analysis were more clonally expanded and had lower generation probabilities. A further reported finding was that TCR beta sequences accurately predicted the HLA-A and HLA-B alleles for most subjects in the first cohort. According to a later analysis, TCR association rates differed among HLA loci, with DRB1 alleles showing the most associated TCRs and HLA-C alleles showing the fewest. Most TCR sequences were seen in very few donors, while some public TCRs were found in many individuals. The authors suggested that the approach could potentially be generalized to other disease states and immunological phenotypes. The classifier was reported to diagnose cytomegalovirus status with high specificity and sensitivity in both the original cohort and the validation cohort. Broadly in line with IMGT annotations, most TCR beta V segments showed up in productive rearrangements about 90% or about 30% of the time in an earlier analysis of about 500 of the donors. The study listed 164 TCR beta chains as associated with cytomegalovirus. Strong co-occurrence of HLA alleles, especially DR and DQ, made assigning TCR associations to individual alleles difficult. Some IMGT-functional V segments, including TRBV6-2 and TRBV6-3, could not be distinguished by the 87-base-pair reads and were therefore excluded.

The cohort comprised 666 healthy bone marrow donors. Cohort members were all nominally healthy when sampled, although unrecorded immune exposures were likely present. The donor tested CMV seronegative, placing the donor among the 350 or so seronegative members of the cohort. Every donor gave a peripheral blood sample, and the peripheral blood mononuclear cells from that sample were used for TCR beta sequencing. The Qiagen DNeasy Blood Extraction Kit was used to extract genomic DNA from the blood cell samples. Library preparation was by the immunoSEQ multiplex PCR assay. A mixture of 60 forward primers for TCR Vbeta segments and 13 reverse primers for TCR Jbeta segments was used in the multiplex PCR. A multiplex PCR assay on genomic DNA amplified the CDR3 region of rearranged TCR beta genes. The Illumina HiSeq System was used to sequence the amplified TCR beta libraries as 87-base-pair reads. The original methods were these. A later analysis counted tens of millions of unique TCR beta chains across the 500 to 850 repertoires, and some 12 million of these chains were shared by at least two donors. A nearest-neighbor algorithm error-corrected the raw reads and collapsed the reads into unique sequences, merging closely related sequences to remove PCR and sequencing errors. CDR3 sequences were aligned to IMGT reference sequences to assign V, D and J gene segments. For a sequence to be retained, a match of at least six nucleotides was required to both a V gene segment and a J gene segment. A rearrangement counted as productive if the CDR3 had no stop codons and remained in frame with V and J, and every other rearrangement counted as non-productive. Following IMGT convention, CDR3 was defined as the stretch from the second conserved V-encoded cysteine to the conserved J-encoded phenylalanine. The earlier analysis of 500 to 750 of the donors excluded any sequence lacking an unambiguous match to a single V gene segment. An earlier analysis of approximately 590 of the donors called V segments functional above 56.7% productive rearrangements and segregating when the between-donor standard deviation exceeded 5%. A statistical classification framework was developed to diagnose cytomegalovirus status using the catalog of TCR beta chain sequences. In a later analysis, V and J genes were assigned by comparing TCR nucleotide sequences against IMGT/GENE-DB human TR gene sequences. Using the TCRdist pipeline, a later analysis assigned CDR3 sequences along with most-parsimonious VDJ recombination scenarios. A later analysis defined each TCR beta chain by its CDR3 amino acid sequence plus V-gene family, and excluded reads lacking a unique V-gene family. As a way to deal with suspected cross-contamination and a sequencing artifact, a later analysis dropped 500 to 700 nucleotide sequences that were highly shared and had low generation probability. In a later analysis, a clonal expansion index was calculated for each public chain from normalized within-repertoire ranks of inferred template counts. Generation probabilities in a later analysis came from a VDJ recombination model fitted to out-of-frame rearrangements, and those results were checked against IGoR. Hypergeometric tests were used in a later analysis to score TCR-TCR, TCR-HLA and TCR-CMV co-occurrence, with a repertoire-size bias correction applied to the TCR pairs. A later analysis estimated false discovery rates by permuting HLA or CMV assignments 20 times. In a later analysis, co-occurring TCRs were grouped with DBSCAN, and TCRdist sequence similarity was added when clustering was performed within HLA-allele-positive subsets. Co-occurrence clustering excluded repertoires with fewer than 30,000 or more than 120,000 public chains, plus five with anomalous nucleotide sharing. TCRdb retrieved this table from immuneACCESS and kept in-frame rearrangements only. Not all clones are present; in checked studies, unresolved V genes account for under half, and no reason is known for the remainder. V, J and clone size were drawn from that table, and D and trimming were deduced from the DNA. This sample holds roughly 140,000 clones; about 80% were observed only once. Approximately 4% of the sample rests with the top ten.

Remarks on this clone: Its binding antigen is unknown. Base qualities were left out, and no much larger clone turns up one base away.

The CDR3, from cysteine to phenylalanine, totals 13 residues. This entry keeps only the CDR3 DNA: 39 bases, framed from base 1. The V and J ends are trimmed by 4 bases and 5 bases, leaving 12 bases between them. The germline V gene (reference sequence) yields MNHEY for CDR1 and SMNVEV for CDR2. Here the chain combines TRBV27 and TRBJ2-7, with TRBD1 perhaps the D gene, on 6 matching bases. The sample consisted of PBMCs. The TCR originated in a man between 18 and 35 years old in good health and CMV-seronegative. The DNA sequence reads TGTGCCAGCAGTTCGTGGGGGCTGGACGAGCAGTACTTC. Translated, this is CASSSWGLDEQYF.